This TCR beta chain appears in the sequencing data of a study of breast tumors, draining lymph nodes, adjacent tissues. Germline lookup yields CDR1 SGDLS and CDR2 YYNGEE. This CDR3 spans 14 amino acids. V gave up 0 bases and J gave up 4 bases; unmatched junction bases: 3. Study-level results: The lymph node origin of tumor T cells was framed as consistent with a hypothesis, not demonstrated. The data were judged consistent with most tumor T cells coming from lymph node and expanding in tumor. Compared with basal-like, luminal-like tumors shared significantly more repertoire with nontumor tissue. Tumor repertoires ranked between lymph nodes and nontumor tissue in diversity, with V and J gene preferences.

Each CDR3 protein is one row after TCRdb ran MiXCR on the multiplex PCR reads. The table records about 180,000 distinct CDR3 sequences, around 33% of them present only once. This clonotype was found many times. Its antigen is currently unknown. Axillary draining lymph nodes of breast cancer patients supplied the node samples. Material for sequencing was axillary lymph node tissue. The TCR sequence derives from a female donor with breast cancer. Some clones in this sample may be carry-over from other donors' samples. The chain links TRBV9 to TRBJ2-7; 8 bases agree with TRBD1. The CDR3 bases are TGTGCCAGCAGCGTAGCCACAGGGGGATACGAGCAGTACTTC. This sequence encodes CASSVATGGYEQYF.